Below, 17 T cell receptor beta chains from the same sample are listed, as sequenced in a study of OX40 agonist ivuxolimab in advanced cancers. Repertoires were generated with immunoSEQ multiplex PCR, while TCRdb's copy carries only in-frame clones and drops some. The sample yields roughly 74,000 clones, 85% to 90% seen once. The sequencing used CD4+ or CD8+ T cells sorted from blood, collected in a trial of the OX40 agonist ivuxolimab. These TCRs come from an adult with an advanced solid tumor such as melanoma, head and neck, liver or kidney cancer.

This sequence joins TRBV5-1 and TRBJ1-4, with 10 nucleotides matching TRBD1. There are 16 residues in the CDR3. Trimming removed 3 bases from V and 8 bases from J; junction bases left unmatched: 10. Germline CDR1 and CDR2: SGHRS and YFSETQ. CDR3 amino acids: CASSYGDRGREEKLFF. In DNA form, the CDR3 reads TGCGCCAGCAGCTATGGCGACAGGGGGCGTGAGGAAAAACTGTTTTTT.

CDR3 nucleotides: TGTGCCAGCAGTGAACAGGGGGCCGTTTCAAAACTGTTTTTT. This codes for CASSEQGAVSKLFF. The rearrangement uses TRBV2 and TRBJ1-4; 8 bases align to TRBD1. Per germline, CDR1 SNHLY and CDR2 FYNNEI. Germline trimming cut 2 bases from V and 10 bases from J; bases unmatched to any gene: 6. The CDR3 is made up of 14 amino acids.

Only a few counts were recorded for this clone. This chain connects TRBV5-1 to TRBJ2-7; no clear D. V dropped 3 bases and J dropped 6 bases, with 7 bases sitting between them. The CDR3 is 11 residues long. The germline CDR1 and CDR2 sequences are SGHRS and YFSETQ. The CDR3 sequence is CASSSPGEQYF. CDR3 sequence (DNA): TGCGCCAGCAGCTCCCCCGGCGAGCAGTACTTC.

CDR3 sequence reads: CASSFRAGPLNTGELFF. The CDR3, as DNA: TGTGCCAGCAGCTTTAGAGCGGGACCCCTCAACACCGGGGAGCTGTTTTTT. The rearrangement joins TRBV7-8 to TRBJ2-2, with 7 bases aligning to TRBD2. Germline V CDR1 and CDR2: SGHVS, FQNEAQ. The CDR3 sequence is 17 residues long. The ends lost 3 bases at V and 2 bases at J; junction bases unmatched: 9.

The chain links TRBV30 to TRBJ1-1; TRBD1 might be the D (5 bases). This CDR3 has 14 residues. Germline loops: CDR1 GTSNPN, CDR2 SVGIG (reference sequence). The ends were cut back, 0 bases at V and 3 bases at J, with 11 bases in the middle. The CDR3 DNA reads TGTGCCTGGAGTGTAGGGGTGTGGGACACTGAAGCTTTCTTT. Translating gives CAWSVGVWDTEAFF.

This sequence joins TRBV7-9 and TRBJ2-7; perhaps TRBD1 as D (5 bases). Germline V lookup: CDR1 SEHNR, CDR2 FQNEAQ (reference sequence). Trimming pared 5 bases from V and 9 bases from J, leaving 17 bases between. This CDR3 has 13 residues. The CDR3 protein is CASSPPLRGLQYF. The CDR3 DNA sequence: TGTGCCAGCAGCCCCCCGTTAAGGGGATTGCAGTACTTC.

The chain couples TRBV10-1 to TRBJ2-1; TRBD1 agrees at 8 bases. The V segment lost 6 bases and the J segment 5 bases; nucleotides outside the gene matches: 18. From germline, CDR1 is WNHNN and CDR2 SYGVQD (reference sequence). The CDR3 totals 18 residues. In DNA, the CDR3 is TGCGCCAGCAGCCTAAATATGAACAGGGGGGCGTGTAACAATGAGCAGTTCTTC. Encoded protein: CASSLNMNRGACNNEQFF.

A single count supports this clone. The chain couples TRBV6-6 to TRBJ2-5, with D tentatively TRBD1 (7 bases). Germline V gene lookup returns CDR1 MNHNY and CDR2 SVGAGI (reference sequence). The CDR3 extends over 14 amino acids. Trimming removed 2 bases at V and 4 bases at J, with 11 bases between. The CDR3 bases are TGTGCCAGCAGTTACGGGCAGGGGGGAGAGACCCAGTACTTC. Its protein is CASSYGQGGETQYF.

This chain links TRBV6-1 with TRBJ1-1; the D gene is possibly TRBD1 (6 bases). Trimming removed 1 base from V and 7 bases from J, with 19 bases in between. The CDR3 is made up of 16 amino acids. Per germline, CDR1 MNHNS and CDR2 SASEGT. CDR3 protein: CASSEGARGRMYEAFF. CDR3 nucleotides: TGTGCCAGCAGTGAAGGTGCCAGGGGTAGGATGTATGAAGCTTTCTTT.

The chain links TRBV5-1 to TRBJ2-3; D unresolved. Germline V gene sequence: CDR1 SGHRS, CDR2 YFSETQ. This CDR3 has 15 residues. The V end was cut by 5 bases, the J end by 6 bases, with 19 bases between. The CDR3: CASRPTGSLRDTQYF. CDR3 DNA sequence: TGCGCCAGCAGGCCCACTGGATCTCTAAGGGATACGCAGTATTTT. Full variable domain (rest looked up from reference TRBV5-1 and TRBJ2-3): KAGVTQTPRYLIKTRGQQVTLSCSPISGHRSVSWYQQTPGQGLQFLFEYFSETQRNKGNFPGRFSGRQFSNSRSEMNVSTLELGDSALYLCASRPTGSLRDTQYFGPGTRLTVL.

A single count supports this clone. The V and J genes are TRBV30 and TRBJ1-4; D is unresolved. Germline V lookup: CDR1 GTSNPN, CDR2 SVGIG (reference sequence). V lost 1 base and J lost 3, with 6 bases in between. This CDR3 has 13 residues. For the CDR3, the DNA is TGTGCCTGGAGTGGGGGTCCTAATGAAAAACTGTTTTTT. Translated: CAWSGGPNEKLFF.

Points on this clone: Mismatch with germline at one junction end may stem from a read error. This rearrangement joins TRBV5-1 to TRBJ1-1; 7 bases are shared with TRBD1. The CDR3 runs to 17 residues. CDR1 and CDR2 from the germline V gene are SGHRS and YFSETQ. The CDR3 protein is CASSNPLRQGRNSEAFF. The DNA for the CDR3 is TGCGCCAGCAGCAACCCTCTAAGACAGGGCAGGAACTCTGAAGCTTTCTTT.

The CDR3 protein is CASSYRPGQAFF. DNA for the CDR3: TGTGCCAGCAGCTACAGGCCGGGGCAAGCTTTCTTT. J is TRBJ1-1 and V is TRBV5-4; D is possibly TRBD1 (5 bases). CDR1 and CDR2 from the germline V gene are SGHNT and YYREEE (reference sequence). Trimming took 3 bases from V and 9 from J, leaving 12 bases between them. The CDR3 is 12 amino acids.

The chain recombines TRBV19 with TRBJ1-4; no reliable D call. There are 15 residues in the CDR3. The V and J ends lost 3 bases and 5 bases respectively, with 13 bases between them. The germline V gene has CDR1 LNHDA and CDR2 SQIVND (reference sequence). The CDR3 DNA sequence: TGTGCCAGTAGTATGAGTCACAGACGAAATGAAAAACTGTTTTTT. Its translation is CASSMSHRRNEKLFF.

The rearrangement joins TRBV27 to TRBJ1-6; tentatively, D is TRBD1 (5 bases). From germline, CDR1 is MNHEY and CDR2 SMNVEV (reference sequence). The CDR3 length is 17 residues. Trimming took off 9 bases at V and 0 bases at J, with 18 bases between the two ends. The DNA for the CDR3 is TGTGCCAGATTCCATAGACAGAAGAGCTCCTATAATTCACCCCTCCACTTT. Translating gives CARFHRQKSSYNSPLHF.

This chain connects TRBV5-1 to TRBJ2-7; 9 bases line up with TRBD1. This CDR3 spans 15 amino acids. Germline trimming cut 0 bases from V and 5 bases from J; bases unmatched to any gene: 6. Germline V lookup: CDR1 SGHRS, CDR2 YFSETQ. Here the CDR3 reads CASSLAPGQGNEQYF. For the CDR3, the DNA is TGCGCCAGCAGCTTGGCCCCGGGACAGGGAAACGAGCAGTACTTC. The whole variable domain, remainder taken from reference TRBV5-1 and TRBJ2-7, is KAGVTQTPRYLIKTRGQQVTLSCSPISGHRSVSWYQQTPGQGLQFLFEYFSETQRNKGNFPGRFSGRQFSNSRSEMNVSTLELGDSALYLCASSLAPGQGNEQYFGPGTRLTVT.

This clone was recorded once. The gene calls are TRBV7-8 and TRBJ1-1; maybe TRBD1 (5 bases). The V and J ends lost 0 bases and 2 bases respectively, with 13 bases between them. Germline values: CDR1 SGHVS, CDR2 FQNEAQ. The CDR3 spans 16 residues. CDR3 amino acids: CASSLARRGSNTEAFF. The DNA of the CDR3 is TGTGCCAGCAGCTTAGCGAGGAGGGGCTCCAACACTGAAGCTTTCTTT. Based on the CDR3 plus reference TRBV7-8 and TRBJ1-1, the full variable domain is GAGVSQSPRYKVAKRGQDVALRCDPISGHVSLFWYQQALGQGPEFLTYFQNEAQLDKSGLPSDRFFAERPEGSVSTLKIQRTQQEDSAVYLCASSLARRGSNTEAFFGQGTRLTVV.